These 28 T cell receptor beta chains were all obtained from the same sample, sequenced in a study of T cell repertoires in cytomegalovirus infection. Via MiXCR, TCRdb re-called the reads, giving one row per CDR3 protein. The repertoire has more than 150,000 distinct CDR3 sequences, about 30% of them found once; the top ten carry approximately 31%. Sequenced: PBMCs. Receptors were obtained from a human donor in good health (CMV status not recorded). Some clones in this sample may be carry-over from other donors' samples.

The CDR3 region has the DNA TGTGCCAGTAGTAGGAGGACAGGGGGCACAGATACGCAGTATTTT. Its protein product is CASSRRTGGTDTQYF. The V call is TRBV19, the J call TRBJ2-3; 9 nucleotides match TRBD1. V was pared by 4 bases and J by 1 base, with 3 bases of the junction left unmatched. Germline V CDR1 and CDR2: LNHDA, SQIVND (reference sequence). The CDR3 length is 15 residues. The full variable domain, rest sourced from reference TRBV19 and TRBJ2-3, is DGGITQSPKYLFRKEGQNVTLSCEQNLNHDAMYWYRQDPGQGLRLIYYSQIVNDFQKGDIAEGYSVSREKKESFPLTVTSAQKNPTAFYLCASSRRTGGTDTQYFGPGTRLTVL.

CDR3 sequence: CASSFAGVVDTEAFF. As DNA, the CDR3 is TGCGCCAGCAGCTTTGCCGGGGTAGTAGACACTGAAGCTTTCTTT. V usage is TRBV5-1 and J usage is TRBJ1-1, with D unresolved. The germline CDR1 and CDR2 sequences are SGHRS and YFSETQ. With 2 bases removed from V and 3 bases from J, the gap between germline ends came to 14 bases. The CDR3 extends over 15 amino acids.

This clonotype was recorded a few times. Compared with germline, one end of the junction differs, possibly owing to a read error. The gene calls are TRBV7-6 and TRBJ2-5; the D is unclear. Germline V CDR1 and CDR2: SGHVS, FNYEAQ. The CDR3 is 13 residues long. The CDR3 loop is CASSLERGETQYF. The CDR3 DNA is TGTGCTAGCAGCTTAGAACGAGGAGAGACCCAGTACTTC.

The V and J genes are TRBV7-8 and TRBJ1-3; D remains unclear. Germline assignment: CDR1 SGHVS and CDR2 FQNEAQ. This CDR3 contains 15 residues. Between the trimmed V and J ends, which lost 6 bases and 0 bases, there was a span of 12 bases. The CDR3 sequence is CASSHRVISGNTIYF. CDR3 DNA: TGTGCCAGCAGTCACCGGGTAATCTCTGGAAACACCATATATTTT.

V is TRBV6-6 and J is TRBJ1-1; weak D call: TRBD1 (6 bases). From germline, CDR1 is MNHNY and CDR2 SVGAGI (reference sequence). Trimming left V 7 bases short and J 10 bases short, with 16 bases between. CDR3 size: 12 residues. This chain's CDR3 is CASNEGGWGAFF. CDR3 DNA sequence: TGTGCCAGCAATGAGGGGGGCTGGGGAGCTTTCTTT.

The V and J genes are TRBV11-2 and TRBJ2-7; D not resolved. CDR3 length: 13 amino acids. V was pared by 9 bases and J by 0 bases, with 12 bases between. CDR1 and CDR2 from the germline V gene are SGHAT and FQNNGV. The CDR3 spells CASLGSGSYEQYF. The CDR3 DNA reads TGTGCCAGTCTAGGGTCTGGCTCCTACGAGCAGTACTTC. The whole variable domain, filled in from reference TRBV11-2 and TRBJ2-7, reads EAGVAQSPRYKIIEKRQSVAFWCNPISGHATLYWYQQILGQGPKLLIQFQNNGVVDDSQLPKDRFSAERLKGVDSTLKIQPAKLEDSAVYLCASLGSGSYEQYFGPGTRLTVT.

The V and J genes are TRBV6-5 and TRBJ1-1, with 9 positions matching TRBD1. Losses at the gene ends were 6 bases for V and 8 bases for J; bases not matched to a gene: 4. There are 12 residues in the CDR3. Germline lookup yields CDR1 MNHEY and CDR2 SVGAGI. DNA for the CDR3: TGTGCCAGCAGCCAAGACAGGGGGGAAGCTTTCTTT. Encoded protein: CASSQDRGEAFF.

For the CDR3, the DNA is TGTGCCAGCAGTTCGACAGGGCTCTATAATTCACCCCTCCACTTT. As protein: CASSSTGLYNSPLHF. The rearrangement links TRBV9 to TRBJ1-6, with 7 bases that match TRBD1. Trimming cost V 5 bases and J 3 bases; bases outside gene matches: 5. From germline, CDR1 is SGDLS and CDR2 YYNGEE. The CDR3 totals 15 residues. The entire variable domain, with the rest obtained from reference TRBV9 and TRBJ1-6, is as follows: DSGVTQTPKHLITATGQRVTLRCSPRSGDLSVYWYQQSLDQGLQFLIQYYNGEERAKGNILERFSAQQFPDLHSELNLSSLELGDSALYFCASSSTGLYNSPLHFGNGTRLTVT.

At least ten counts were recorded for this clonotype. CDR3 loop: CASSLEMLSTDTQYF. The CDR3 DNA follows: TGTGCCAGCAGCCTAGAGATGTTATCGACAGATACGCAGTATTTT. The chain has TRBV7-2 and TRBJ2-3, with D unclear. Deletions cut 5 bases from V and 3 bases from J, with 15 bases between. Germline values: CDR1 SGHTA, CDR2 FQGNSA. CDR3 length: 15 residues.

This clonotype was picked up a small number of times. The rearrangement links TRBV29-1 to TRBJ2-1; D ambiguous. This CDR3 comprises 14 residues. V lost 5 bases and J lost 1, with 12 bases in between. Germline V gene data show CDR1 as SQVTM and CDR2 as ANQGSEA. Here the CDR3 reads CSVPGPRSYNEQFF. CDR3 nucleotide sequence: TGCAGCGTTCCCGGACCGCGATCCTACAATGAGCAGTTCTTC.

This clonotype has just a few counts. The rearrangement links TRBV12-3 or TRBV12-4 to TRBJ2-1; D may match TRBD1 or TRBD2 (5 bases each). The CDR3 consists of 15 residues. V shed 4 bases and J shed 9 bases, with 19 bases lying between them. The CDR3, as DNA: TGTGCCAGCAGTTCATCAGGGACCGCGGGTTCTGAGCAGTTCTTC. This codes for CASSSSGTAGSEQFF.

The chain couples TRBV5-1 to TRBJ1-3, with D possibly being TRBD1 (5 bases). This CDR3 is built from 16 residues. The V end was cut by 0 bases, the J end by 0 bases, with 10 bases between. CDR1 and CDR2 (germline): SGHRS, YFSETQ. The CDR3 loop reads CASSLGGAVSGNTIYF. DNA of the CDR3: TGCGCCAGCAGCTTGGGTGGGGCAGTCTCTGGAAACACCATATATTTT.

The chain is built from TRBV27 and TRBJ1-1; D gene ambiguous. From germline, CDR1 is MNHEY and CDR2 SMNVEV (reference sequence). The CDR3 loop spans 13 amino acids. Trimming left V 4 bases short and J 9 bases short, with 15 bases between. CDR3 nucleotides: TGTGCCAGCAGTTCATCACTAATAGTTAAAGCTTTCTTT. Amino acid sequence: CASSSSLIVKAFF.

This clonotype appeared a few times. The chain carries TRBV6-1 and TRBJ2-7, with 10 bases matching TRBD1. V was pared by 5 bases and J by 3 bases, with 4 bases of the junction left unmatched. The CDR3 runs to 14 residues. Germline V lookup: CDR1 MNHNS, CDR2 SASEGT. For the CDR3, the DNA is TGTGCCAGCAGTAACCGGGACAGGGGCTACGAGCAGTACTTC. This translates into CASSNRDRGYEQYF.

This clonotype has only a few counts. V and J are TRBV28 and TRBJ2-2, with TRBD1 matching over 7 bases. Trimming cost V 3 bases and J 6 bases; bases outside gene matches: 7. The CDR3 consists of 15 residues. Per germline, CDR1 MDHEN and CDR2 SYDVKM. CDR3 sequence: CASSLTGSGAGELFF. In DNA, the CDR3 is TGTGCCAGCAGTTTGACAGGGTCGGGTGCCGGGGAGCTGTTTTTT.

This clonotype was observed many times. The chain couples TRBV7-9 to TRBJ1-1, with a possible D match to TRBD1 (6 bases). Germline CDR1 reads SEHNR; CDR2 reads FQNEAQ (reference sequence). The CDR3 is made up of 14 amino acids. The V and J ends lost 5 bases and 3 bases respectively, with 13 bases between them. The DNA for the CDR3 is TGTGCCAGCAGCCCGAGGTCAGGGGACACTGAAGCTTTCTTT. Encoded protein: CASSPRSGDTEAFF.

This chain's CDR3 is CAWSDNAGELFF. The CDR3 DNA follows: TGTGCCTGGAGTGACAACGCCGGGGAGCTGTTTTTT. The V call is TRBV30, the J call TRBJ2-2; D ambiguous. This CDR3 has 12 amino acids. Trimming shortened V by 1 base and J by 6 bases, and 6 bases separated the two germline ends. CDR1 is GTSNPN, CDR2 SVGIG, per germline (reference sequence). The whole variable domain, remainder taken from reference TRBV30 and TRBJ2-2, is SQTIHQWPATLVQPVGSPLSLECTVEGTSNPNLYWYRQAAGRGLQLLFYSVGIGQISSEVPQNLSASRPQDRQFILSSKKLLLSDSGFYLCAWSDNAGELFFGEGSRLTVL.

The sample holds a few counts of this clonotype. The CDR3 bases are TGTGCCAGCAGCGGGGGCGCGGGGGGGGGAGTAAAGACCCAGTACTTC. Protein product: CASSGGAGGGVKTQYF. V usage is TRBV9 and J usage is TRBJ2-5; TRBD2 matches 9 bases. V lost 3 bases and J lost 6; bases outside the gene matches: 12. Germline loops: CDR1 SGDLS, CDR2 YYNGEE. The CDR3 has 16 residues.

The V call is TRBV7-2, the J call TRBJ2-3; perhaps TRBD2 as D (5 bases). Germline values: CDR1 SGHTA, CDR2 FQGNSA. Trimming took 0 bases from V and 0 from J, leaving 13 bases between them. The CDR3 runs to 17 residues. In DNA form, the CDR3 reads TGTGCCAGCAGCTTAGCTGTCGGGGAACCTAGCACAGATACGCAGTATTTT. The encoded protein is CASSLAVGEPSTDTQYF.

V and J are TRBV20-1 and TRBJ2-3; D perhaps matches TRBD1 (7 bases). Looked up from germline, CDR1 is DFQATT and CDR2 is SNEGSKA (reference sequence). This CDR3 comprises 14 residues. With 6 bases removed from V and 3 bases from J, the gap between germline ends came to 16 bases. CDR3 in amino acids: CSAPTGTETDTQYF. The CDR3 DNA reads as TGCAGTGCCCCGACAGGGACTGAAACAGATACGCAGTATTTT.

V gene TRBV12-3 or TRBV12-4 combines with J gene TRBJ2-2; D uncertain. This CDR3 has 14 residues. V was pared by 8 bases and J by 2 bases, with 12 bases between. In DNA form, the CDR3 reads TGTGCCAGCCCCCAAAGTGGAAACACCGGGGAGCTGTTTTTT. The encoded protein is CASPQSGNTGELFF.

This clonotype occurred a few times. This sequence joins TRBV11-2 and TRBJ1-2; maybe TRBD1 (6 bases). V shed 2 bases and J shed 6 bases, with 10 bases lying between them. The CDR3 is 13 amino acids. Germline loops: CDR1 SGHAT, CDR2 FQNNGV. CDR3 amino acids: CASSLTGQDGYTF. CDR3 coding DNA: TGTGCCAGCAGCTTAACAGGGCAGGATGGCTACACCTTC. The full variable domain, its missing parts supplied by reference TRBV11-2 and TRBJ1-2, is EAGVAQSPRYKIIEKRQSVAFWCNPISGHATLYWYQQILGQGPKLLIQFQNNGVVDDSQLPKDRFSAERLKGVDSTLKIQPAKLEDSAVYLCASSLTGQDGYTFGSGTRLTVV.

The chain has TRBV14 and TRBJ2-1; TRBD1 matches at 9 bases. CDR1 and CDR2 from the germline V gene are SGHDN and FVKESK. V shed 0 bases, J shed 8 bases, and the junction held 11 bases outside the gene matches. The CDR3 length is 17 residues. The CDR3 region is CASSQELAGTGNDEQFF. The CDR3 DNA reads TGTGCCAGCAGCCAAGAATTGGCCGGGACAGGGAACGATGAGCAGTTCTTC.

The chain is built from TRBV7-2 and TRBJ2-5; D remains ambiguous. The CDR3 sequence is 14 residues long. V lost 4 bases to trimming and J lost 5 bases, with 14 bases between them. Per the germline V gene, CDR1 is SGHTA and CDR2 is FQGNSA. The CDR3 spells CASSSPEVRETQYF. The CDR3, as DNA: TGTGCCAGCAGCTCCCCTGAGGTCCGCGAGACCCAGTACTTC.

The gene calls are TRBV14 and TRBJ1-6; D is uncertain. Germline loops: CDR1 SGHDN, CDR2 FVKESK. This CDR3 has 13 residues. V lost 0 bases, J lost 8 bases, and 5 bases lay in between. The CDR3 nucleotides read TGTGCCAGCAGCCAAGAAAGCCATTCACCCCTCCACTTT. The encoded protein is CASSQESHSPLHF.

This clonotype was observed many times. This chain links TRBV19 with TRBJ1-1, with no clear D. Between the trimmed V and J ends, which lost 7 bases and 11 bases, there was a span of 20 bases. CDR1 and CDR2 from the germline V gene are LNHDA and SQIVND (reference sequence). The CDR3 runs 13 residues. The CDR3 sequence: CASTSMGSFKAFF. CDR3 nucleotides: TGTGCCAGTACCTCAATGGGGAGCTTCAAGGCTTTCTTT.

This clonotype has a count of ten or more. DNA for the CDR3: TGTGCCAGCAGCTCCCGGGACACCCTCTACGAGCAGTACTTC. It is translated as CASSSRDTLYEQYF. V gene TRBV7-2 combines with J gene TRBJ2-7, with a tentative D call TRBD1 (6 bases). V was shortened by 4 bases and J by 3 bases, with 13 bases between the two germline ends. The V gene's germline CDR1 is SGHTA and CDR2 FQGNSA. There are 14 residues in the CDR3. The full variable domain, with the rest looked up from reference TRBV7-2 and TRBJ2-7, is GAGVSQSPSNKVTEKGKDVELRCDPISGHTALYWYRQSLGQGLEFLIYFQGNSAPDKSGLPSDRFSAERTGGSVSTLTIQRTQQEDSAVYLCASSSRDTLYEQYFGPGTRLTVT.

This clonotype was seen more than once but under ten times. The chain employs TRBV7-2 and TRBJ1-2; the D gene is possibly TRBD1 (5 bases). The V end lost 5 bases, the J end lost 4 bases, and 20 bases lay between the germline ends. Germline CDR1 and CDR2: SGHTA and FQGNSA. This CDR3 is 16 amino acids long. The CDR3 protein is CASSNTVGPRSYGYTF. In DNA, the CDR3 is TGTGCCAGCAGCAATACAGTGGGGCCGAGGAGCTATGGCTACACCTTC. The full variable domain, rest sourced from reference TRBV7-2 and TRBJ1-2, is GAGVSQSPSNKVTEKGKDVELRCDPISGHTALYWYRQSLGQGLEFLIYFQGNSAPDKSGLPSDRFSAERTGGSVSTLTIQRTQQEDSAVYLCASSNTVGPRSYGYTFGSGTRLTVV.